This entry features one TCR beta chain sequence. The antigen is undetermined. cDNA libraries for TCR beta contained unique molecular identifiers. With roughly 0.85 to 11 million T cells as the source, roughly 0.5 million cDNA molecules resulted. TCRdb processed the PCR reads anew with MiXCR; each CDR3 protein has one entry. This table holds about 810,000 distinct CDR3 sequences, roughly 58% found once. This record belongs to a study of post-analysis software for immune sequencing data. The overall study: There were relapsing-remitting, secondary progressive and progressive-relapsing multiple sclerosis among the disease courses included.

Germline CDR1 reads SGHRS; CDR2 reads YFSETQ. V lost 0 bases to trimming and J lost 9 bases; unmatched junction nucleotides: 5. The CDR3 contains 16 residues. Findings and limits, study-wide: There was significantly lower normalized Chao1 diversity in multiple sclerosis patients than in controls. Controls had lower frequencies than patients of roughly five TRBV segments, which included TRBV5-6, TRBV5-1 and TRBV20-1. By F measure, samples from a shared preparation batch strongly co-clustered.

The origin of this receptor is a girl aged 10 to 17 with multiple sclerosis. Sequencing was performed on blood. The chain couples TRBV5-1 to TRBJ2-1; 14 bases fit TRBD2. CDR3: CASSLGLAGGSSEQFF. For the CDR3, the DNA is TGCGCCAGCAGCTTGGGACTAGCGGGGGGGAGTAGTGAGCAGTTCTTC.